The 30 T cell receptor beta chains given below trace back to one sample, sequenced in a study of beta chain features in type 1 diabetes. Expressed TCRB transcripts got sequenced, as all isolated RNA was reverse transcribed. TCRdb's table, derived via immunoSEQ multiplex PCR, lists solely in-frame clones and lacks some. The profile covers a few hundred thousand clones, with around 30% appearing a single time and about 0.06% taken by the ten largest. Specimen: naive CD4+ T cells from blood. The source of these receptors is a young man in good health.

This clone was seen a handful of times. In nucleotides, the CDR3 is TGTGCCAGCGATGGTGCGGAACCCCTCACAGATACGCAGTATTTT. Translation: CASDGAEPLTDTQYF. The rearrangement uses TRBV28 and TRBJ2-3, with D unresolved. The CDR3 extends over 15 amino acids. V lost 8 bases, J lost 2 bases, and 17 bases lay in between. CDR1 is MDHEN, CDR2 SYDVKM, per germline.

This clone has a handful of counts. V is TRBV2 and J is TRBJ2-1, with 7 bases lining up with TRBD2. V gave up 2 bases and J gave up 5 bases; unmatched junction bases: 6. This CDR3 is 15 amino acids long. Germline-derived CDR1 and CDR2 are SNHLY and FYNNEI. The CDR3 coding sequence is TGTGCCAGCAGTGAACCGGGGGGAACAAACAATGAGCAGTTCTTC. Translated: CASSEPGGTNNEQFF.

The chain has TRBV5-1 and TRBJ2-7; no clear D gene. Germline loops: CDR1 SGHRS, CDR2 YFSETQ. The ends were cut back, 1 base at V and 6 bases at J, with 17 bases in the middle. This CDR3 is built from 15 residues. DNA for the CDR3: TGCGCCAGCAGCTTGAGTGGCGGAGCGTCTGTCGAGCAGTACTTC. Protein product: CASSLSGGASVEQYF.

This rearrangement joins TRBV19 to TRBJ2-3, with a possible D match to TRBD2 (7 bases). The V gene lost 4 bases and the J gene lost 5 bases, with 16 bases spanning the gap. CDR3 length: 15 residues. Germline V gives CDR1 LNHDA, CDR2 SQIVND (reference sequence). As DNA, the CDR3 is TGTGCCAGTAGTAAGGGGGAGGGCCAGGAAGATACGCAGTATTTT. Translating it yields CASSKGEGQEDTQYF.

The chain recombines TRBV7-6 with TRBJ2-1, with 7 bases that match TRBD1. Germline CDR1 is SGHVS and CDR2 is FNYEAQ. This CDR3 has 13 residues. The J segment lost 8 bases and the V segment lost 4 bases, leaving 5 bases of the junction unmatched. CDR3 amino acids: CASSYRQGDEQFF. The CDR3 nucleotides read TGTGCCAGCAGCTACAGACAGGGCGATGAGCAGTTCTTC.

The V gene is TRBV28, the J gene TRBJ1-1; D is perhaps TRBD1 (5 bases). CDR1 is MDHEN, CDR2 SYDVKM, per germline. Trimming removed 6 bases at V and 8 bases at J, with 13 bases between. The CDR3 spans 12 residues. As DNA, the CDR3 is TGTGCCAGCAGCCTTAGACAGTTCGAAGCTTTCTTT. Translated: CASSLRQFEAFF. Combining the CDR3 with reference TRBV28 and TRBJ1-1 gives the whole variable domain DVKVTQSSRYLVKRTGEKVFLECVQDMDHENMFWYRQDPGLGLRLIYFSYDVKMKEKGDIPEGYSVSREKKERFSLILESASTNQTSMYLCASSLRQFEAFFGQGTRLTVV.

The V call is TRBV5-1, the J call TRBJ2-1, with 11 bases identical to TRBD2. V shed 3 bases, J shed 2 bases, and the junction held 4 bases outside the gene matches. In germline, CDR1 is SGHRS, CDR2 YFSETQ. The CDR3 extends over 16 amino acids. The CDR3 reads CASSSGTSGAYNEQFF. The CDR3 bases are TGCGCCAGCAGCTCCGGGACTAGCGGTGCCTACAATGAGCAGTTCTTC.

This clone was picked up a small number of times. The CDR3 protein is CASSSPADTQYF. In nucleotides, the CDR3 is TGCGCCAGCAGCTCGCCAGCAGATACGCAGTATTTT. The chain joins TRBV5-1 to TRBJ2-3; D not resolved. The CDR3 totals 12 residues. Germline V gene lookup returns CDR1 SGHRS and CDR2 YFSETQ. V gave up 3 bases and J gave up 4 bases, with 6 bases separating them.

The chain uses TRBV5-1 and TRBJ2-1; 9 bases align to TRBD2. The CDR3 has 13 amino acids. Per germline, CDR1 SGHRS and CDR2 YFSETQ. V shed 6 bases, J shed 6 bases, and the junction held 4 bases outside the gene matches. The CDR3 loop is CASNLAGTNEQFF. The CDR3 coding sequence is TGCGCCAGCAATCTAGCGGGAACCAATGAGCAGTTCTTC.

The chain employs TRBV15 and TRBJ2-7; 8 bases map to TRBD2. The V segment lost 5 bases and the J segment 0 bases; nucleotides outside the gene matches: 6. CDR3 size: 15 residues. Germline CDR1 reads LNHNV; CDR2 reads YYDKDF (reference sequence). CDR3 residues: CATSSSGRSSYEQYF. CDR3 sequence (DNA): TGTGCCACCAGCTCGAGCGGGAGAAGCTCCTACGAGCAGTACTTC.

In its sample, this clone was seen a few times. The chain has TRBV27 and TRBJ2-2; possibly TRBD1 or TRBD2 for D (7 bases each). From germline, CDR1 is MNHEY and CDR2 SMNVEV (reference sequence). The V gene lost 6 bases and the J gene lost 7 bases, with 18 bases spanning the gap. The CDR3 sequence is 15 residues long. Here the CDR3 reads CASRILTGRGGELFF. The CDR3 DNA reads TGTGCCAGCAGAATCCTGACAGGGAGGGGCGGGGAGCTGTTTTTT.

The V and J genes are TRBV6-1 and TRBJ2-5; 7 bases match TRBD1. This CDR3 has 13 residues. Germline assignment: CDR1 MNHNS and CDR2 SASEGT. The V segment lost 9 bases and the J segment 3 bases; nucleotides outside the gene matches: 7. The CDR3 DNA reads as TGTGCCAGTGGCGACAGGGTTGAAGAGACCCAGTACTTC. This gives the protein CASGDRVEETQYF.

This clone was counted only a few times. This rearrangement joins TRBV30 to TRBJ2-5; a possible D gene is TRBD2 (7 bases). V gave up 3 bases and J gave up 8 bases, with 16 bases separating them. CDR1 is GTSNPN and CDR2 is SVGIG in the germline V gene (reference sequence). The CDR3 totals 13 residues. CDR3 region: CAWRFAGALTQYF. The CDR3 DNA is TGTGCCTGGAGGTTTGCGGGGGCGTTAACCCAGTACTTC.

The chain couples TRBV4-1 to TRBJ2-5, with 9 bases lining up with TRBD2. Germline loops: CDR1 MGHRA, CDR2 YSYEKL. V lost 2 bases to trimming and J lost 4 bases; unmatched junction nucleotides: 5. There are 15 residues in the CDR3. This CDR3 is CASSQWREGRETQYF. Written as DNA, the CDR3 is TGCGCCAGCAGCCAATGGCGGGAGGGCCGAGAGACCCAGTACTTC.

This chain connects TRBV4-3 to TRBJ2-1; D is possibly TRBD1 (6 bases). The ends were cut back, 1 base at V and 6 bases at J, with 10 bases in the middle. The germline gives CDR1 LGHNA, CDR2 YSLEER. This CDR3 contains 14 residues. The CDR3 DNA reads TGCGCCAGCAGCCAAGTCCAGGGGAGCAATGAGCAGTTCTTC. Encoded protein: CASSQVQGSNEQFF.

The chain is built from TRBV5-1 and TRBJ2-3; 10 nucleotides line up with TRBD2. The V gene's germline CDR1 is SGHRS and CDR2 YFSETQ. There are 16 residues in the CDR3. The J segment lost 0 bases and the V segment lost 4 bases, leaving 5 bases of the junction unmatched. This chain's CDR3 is CASSTGLAASTDTQYF. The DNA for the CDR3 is TGCGCCAGCAGCACCGGACTAGCGGCTAGCACAGATACGCAGTATTTT. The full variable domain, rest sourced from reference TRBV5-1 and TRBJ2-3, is KAGVTQTPRYLIKTRGQQVTLSCSPISGHRSVSWYQQTPGQGLQFLFEYFSETQRNKGNFPGRFSGRQFSNSRSEMNVSTLELGDSALYLCASSTGLAASTDTQYFGPGTRLTVL.

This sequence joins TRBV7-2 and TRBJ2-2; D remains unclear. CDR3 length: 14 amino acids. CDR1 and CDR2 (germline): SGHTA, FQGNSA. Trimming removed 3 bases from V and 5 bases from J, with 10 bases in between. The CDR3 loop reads CASSFRSITGELFF. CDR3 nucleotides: TGTGCCAGCAGCTTTAGGAGTATTACCGGGGAGCTGTTTTTT.

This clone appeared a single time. CDR3 bases: TGCAGTGCTCTCTCCCCAGATGGCTACACCTTC. It is translated as CSALSPDGYTF. This chain uses TRBV20-1 with TRBJ1-2; no clear D. Trimming removed 5 bases from V and 6 bases from J, with 10 bases in between. CDR1 and CDR2 (germline): DFQATT, SNEGSKA (reference sequence). The CDR3 sequence is 11 residues long.

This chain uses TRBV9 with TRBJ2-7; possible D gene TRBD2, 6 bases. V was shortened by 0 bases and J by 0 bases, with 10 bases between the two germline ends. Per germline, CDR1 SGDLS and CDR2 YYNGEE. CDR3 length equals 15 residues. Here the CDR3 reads CASSVVPSASYEQYF. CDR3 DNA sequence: TGTGCCAGCAGCGTAGTGCCTAGCGCCTCCTACGAGCAGTACTTC. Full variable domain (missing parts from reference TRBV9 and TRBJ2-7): DSGVTQTPKHLITATGQRVTLRCSPRSGDLSVYWYQQSLDQGLQFLIQYYNGEERAKGNILERFSAQQFPDLHSELNLSSLELGDSALYFCASSVVPSASYEQYFGPGTRLTVT.

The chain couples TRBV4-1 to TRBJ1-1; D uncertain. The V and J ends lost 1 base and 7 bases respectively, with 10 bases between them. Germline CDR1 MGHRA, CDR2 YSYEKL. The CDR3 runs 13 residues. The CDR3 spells CASSQGAKLEAFF. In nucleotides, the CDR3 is TGCGCCAGCAGCCAAGGGGCGAAACTTGAAGCTTTCTTT.

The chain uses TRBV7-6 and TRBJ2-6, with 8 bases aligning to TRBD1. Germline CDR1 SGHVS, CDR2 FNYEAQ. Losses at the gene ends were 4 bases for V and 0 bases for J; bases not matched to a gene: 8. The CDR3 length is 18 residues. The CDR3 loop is CASSSTGTGRSGANVLTF. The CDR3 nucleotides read TGTGCCAGCAGCTCAACCGGGACAGGCCGCTCTGGGGCCAACGTCCTGACTTTC.

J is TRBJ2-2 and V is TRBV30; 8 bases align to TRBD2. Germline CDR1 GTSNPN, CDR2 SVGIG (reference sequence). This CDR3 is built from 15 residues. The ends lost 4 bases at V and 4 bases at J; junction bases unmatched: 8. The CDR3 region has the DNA TGTGCCTGGATTTATAGCGGGGTCCGCACCGGGGAGCTGTTTTTT. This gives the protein CAWIYSGVRTGELFF. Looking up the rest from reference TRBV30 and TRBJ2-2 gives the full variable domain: SQTIHQWPATLVQPVGSPLSLECTVEGTSNPNLYWYRQAAGRGLQLLFYSVGIGQISSEVPQNLSASRPQDRQFILSSKKLLLSDSGFYLCAWIYSGVRTGELFFGEGSRLTVL.

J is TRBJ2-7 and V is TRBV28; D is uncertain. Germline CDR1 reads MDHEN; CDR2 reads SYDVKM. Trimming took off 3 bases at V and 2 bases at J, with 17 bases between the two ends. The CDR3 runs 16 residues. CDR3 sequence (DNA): TGTGCCAGCAGTTTCCCCCGGTCAGGCAGCGCCTACGAGCAGTACTTC. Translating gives CASSFPRSGSAYEQYF.

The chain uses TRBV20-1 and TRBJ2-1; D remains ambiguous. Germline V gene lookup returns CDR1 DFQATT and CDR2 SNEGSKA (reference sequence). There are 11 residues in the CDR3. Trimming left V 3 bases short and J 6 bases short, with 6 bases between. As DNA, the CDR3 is TGCAGTGCTAGTGCCGGCAATGAGCAGTTCTTC. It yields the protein CSASAGNEQFF.

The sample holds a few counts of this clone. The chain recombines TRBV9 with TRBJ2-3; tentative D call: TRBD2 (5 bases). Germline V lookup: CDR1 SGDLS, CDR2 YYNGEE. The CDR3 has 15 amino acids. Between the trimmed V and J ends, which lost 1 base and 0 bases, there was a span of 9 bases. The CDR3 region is CASSVSAGSTDTQYF. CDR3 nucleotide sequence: TGTGCCAGCAGCGTATCCGCGGGTAGCACAGATACGCAGTATTTT. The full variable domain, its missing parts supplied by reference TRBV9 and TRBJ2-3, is DSGVTQTPKHLITATGQRVTLRCSPRSGDLSVYWYQQSLDQGLQFLIQYYNGEERAKGNILERFSAQQFPDLHSELNLSSLELGDSALYFCASSVSAGSTDTQYFGPGTRLTVL.

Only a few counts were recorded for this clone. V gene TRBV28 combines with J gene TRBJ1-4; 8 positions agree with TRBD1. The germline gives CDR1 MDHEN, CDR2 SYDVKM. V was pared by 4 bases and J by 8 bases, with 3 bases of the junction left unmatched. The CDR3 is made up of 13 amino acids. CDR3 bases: TGTGCCAGCAGTTCTGGACAGGGCGAAAAACTGTTTTTT. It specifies CASSSGQGEKLFF.

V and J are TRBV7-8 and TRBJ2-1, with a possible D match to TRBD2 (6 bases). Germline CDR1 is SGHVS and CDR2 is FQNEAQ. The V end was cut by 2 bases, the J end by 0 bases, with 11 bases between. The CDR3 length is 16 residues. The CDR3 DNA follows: TGTGCCAGCAGCTTACGGAGGGGCATCTCCTACAATGAGCAGTTCTTC. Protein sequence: CASSLRRGISYNEQFF.

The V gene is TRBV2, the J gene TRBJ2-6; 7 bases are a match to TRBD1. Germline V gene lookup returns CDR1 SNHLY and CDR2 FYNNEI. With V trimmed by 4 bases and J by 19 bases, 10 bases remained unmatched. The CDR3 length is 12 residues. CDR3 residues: CASSVHTGESTF. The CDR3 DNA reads TGTGCCAGCAGTGTACACACAGGGGAATCAACTTTC.

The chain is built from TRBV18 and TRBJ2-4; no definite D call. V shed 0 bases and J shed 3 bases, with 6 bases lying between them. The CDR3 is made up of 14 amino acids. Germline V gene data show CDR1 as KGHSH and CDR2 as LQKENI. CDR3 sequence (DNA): TGTGCCAGCTCACCACCGGCTGTCAAAAACATTCAGTACTTC. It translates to CASSPPAVKNIQYF.

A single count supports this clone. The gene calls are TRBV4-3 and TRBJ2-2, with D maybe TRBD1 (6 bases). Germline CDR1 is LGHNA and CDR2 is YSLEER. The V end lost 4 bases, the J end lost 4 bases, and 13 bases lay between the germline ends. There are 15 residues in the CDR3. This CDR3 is CASSLEYRVTGELFF. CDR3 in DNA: TGCGCCAGCAGCCTAGAGTACAGGGTCACCGGGGAGCTGTTTTTT.